This is a list of T cell receptor beta chains from one sample in a study of Ad26.COV2.S vaccination and SARS-CoV-2 variants. Sequenced by immunoSEQ multiplex PCR; TCRdb stores in-frame clones only, minus some. Of about 680,000 clones in the sample, about 89% were seen once. The sequencing here drew on peripheral blood, taken in a trial of Ad26.COV2.S vaccine versus placebo. These receptors were obtained from a person aged 18 to 65 who received the Ad26.COV2.S COVID-19 vaccine or a placebo. Each CDR3 is given with its conserved first and last residue. D genes are given only for firm matches. Clone sizes are given selectively: once, few, many, or a class where the clone is expanded.

DNA: TGTGCCTGGAGTTTCAGGGTGAACACTGAAGCTTTCTTT; CDR3: CAWSFRVNTEAFF; J: TRBJ1-1; D: -; length: 13; V: TRBV30; size: -
DNA: TGTGCCTGGAGTCTCGAAAACACCGAAGCTTTCTTT; CDR3: CAWSLENTEAFF; J: TRBJ1-1; D: -; length: 12; V: TRBV30; size: -
DNA: TGTGCCAGCAACTCTAGTCCCCTGGGCACCGGGGAGCTGTTTTTT; CDR3: CASNSSPLGTGELFF; J: TRBJ2-2; D: -; length: 15; V: TRBV27; size: few
DNA: TGTGCCAGCAGCTTAAACTCCCAGGGTAGTAATCAGCCCCAGCATTTT; CDR3: CASSLNSQGSNQPQHF; J: TRBJ1-5; D: -; length: 16; V: TRBV7-2; size: -
DNA: TGTGCCAGCTCACCAAACCCCGTCGCGAACTACGAGCAGTACTTC; CDR3: CASSPNPVANYEQYF; J: TRBJ2-7; D: -; length: 15; V: TRBV18; size: -
DNA: TGTGCCAGCAGCGGTACCCTGGGTCCCATGGGCTACACCTTC; CDR3: CASSGTLGPMGYTF; J: TRBJ1-2; D: -; length: 14; V: TRBV5-6; size: -
DNA: TGCGCCAGCAGCTTGGAGGGTAATGAAAAACTGTTTTTT; CDR3: CASSLEGNEKLFF; J: TRBJ1-4; D: -; length: 13; V: TRBV5-1; size: -
DNA: TGTGCCAGCTCACCAGGGACGGGAACCGGGAACACTGAAGCTTTCTTT; CDR3: CASSPGTGTGNTEAFF; J: TRBJ1-1; D: -; length: 16; V: TRBV18; size: -
DNA: TGTGCCAGCAAATCAGGGGGAGACTATAGCAATCAGCCCCAGCATTTT; CDR3: CASKSGGDYSNQPQHF; J: TRBJ1-5; D: TRBD1; length: 16; V: TRBV2; size: -
DNA: TGTGCCAGCAGCCAGGGACAGGGACACACCGGGGAGCTGTTTTTT; CDR3: CASSQGQGHTGELFF; J: TRBJ2-2; D: TRBD1; length: 15; V: TRBV7-6; size: -
DNA: TGTGCCAGCAGTCGGGACCAGGGAGCAGATACGCAGTATTTT; CDR3: CASSRDQGADTQYF; J: TRBJ2-3; D: -; length: 14; V: TRBV5-5; size: -
DNA: TGTGCCTGGACAGGGGGATCCTCCTACGAGCAGTACTTC; CDR3: CAWTGGSSYEQYF; J: TRBJ2-7; D: TRBD1; length: 13; V: TRBV30; size: -
DNA: TGTGCCAGCAGCACGGGGACCAGGGAGACCCAGTACTTC; CDR3: CASSTGTRETQYF; J: TRBJ2-5; D: -; length: 13; V: TRBV5-6; size: -
DNA: TGTGCCAGCAGTTTACTAGGGAATTATGGCTACACCTTC; CDR3: CASSLLGNYGYTF; J: TRBJ1-2; D: -; length: 13; V: TRBV27; size: once
DNA: TGCGCCAGCAGTCAGGGGCGGTCGACTGAAGCTTTCTTT; CDR3: CASSQGRSTEAFF; J: TRBJ1-1; D: -; length: 13; V: TRBV23-1; size: once
DNA: TGTGCCACCAGCCCAGACAGGGAAAAGACCCAGTACTTC; CDR3: CATSPDREKTQYF; J: TRBJ2-5; D: TRBD1; length: 13; V: TRBV15; size: -
DNA: TGCGCCAGCAGCCCGGGACTAGCGGGAAAAGAGACCCAGTACTTC; CDR3: CASSPGLAGKETQYF; J: TRBJ2-5; D: TRBD2; length: 15; V: TRBV5-1; size: -
DNA: TGTGCCAGCAGCCCCAGCGGGGGGCCCGATACGCAGTATTTT; CDR3: CASSPSGGPDTQYF; J: TRBJ2-3; D: TRBD2; length: 14; V: TRBV7-3; size: -
DNA: TGCGCCAGCGGCGGAAAGACTAGCGGGGGGTCTAGCACAGATACGCAGTATTTT; CDR3: CASGGKTSGGSSTDTQYF; J: TRBJ2-3; D: TRBD2; length: 18; V: TRBV5-1; size: -
DNA: TGTGCCAGCAGCTTAACCACAGGGAACACCGGGGAGCTGTTTTTT; CDR3: CASSLTTGNTGELFF; J: TRBJ2-2; D: -; length: 15; V: TRBV7-3; size: -
DNA: TGTGCCAGCAGTCCTCCCGCTGGAAACATTCAGTACTTC; CDR3: CASSPPAGNIQYF; J: TRBJ2-4; D: -; length: 13; V: TRBV6-5; size: few
DNA: TGTGGCGCAAGCTCCTACAATGAGCAGTTCTTC; CDR3: CGASSYNEQFF; J: TRBJ2-1; D: -; length: 11; V: TRBV10-3; size: -
DNA: TGTGCCAGCAAACCGGGGACAGGGGGATCTACCAATACGCAGTATTTT; CDR3: CASKPGTGGSTNTQYF; J: TRBJ2-3; D: TRBD1; length: 16; V: TRBV3-1/TRBV3-2; size: -
DNA: TGTGCCAGTAGTATGTGGGGGGGGAACACTGAAGCTTTCTTT; CDR3: CASSMWGGNTEAFF; J: TRBJ1-1; D: -; length: 14; V: TRBV19; size: -
DNA: TGTGCCAGCAGCATCAGCGGGTCTGGGGAGACCCAGTACTTC; CDR3: CASSISGSGETQYF; J: TRBJ2-5; D: -; length: 14; V: TRBV5-4; size: -
DNA: TGTGCCAGTAGTATAGGCGGAGCTAGCGGGAAATACGAGCAGTACTTC; CDR3: CASSIGGASGKYEQYF; J: TRBJ2-7; D: TRBD2; length: 16; V: TRBV19; size: -
DNA: TGTGCCAGCAGCGCCGAACGAGGGGAGCTGTTTTTT; CDR3: CASSAERGELFF; J: TRBJ2-2; D: -; length: 12; V: TRBV7-9; size: -
DNA: TGTGCCAGCAGCCAAGATAGGCCGGGAAATCAGCCCCAGCATTTT; CDR3: CASSQDRPGNQPQHF; J: TRBJ1-5; D: -; length: 15; V: TRBV3-1/TRBV3-2; size: -
DNA: TGTGCCAGCAGCTCGGGGACTAGCGGGAGAGGGACAGATACGCAGTATTTT; CDR3: CASSSGTSGRGTDTQYF; J: TRBJ2-3; D: TRBD2; length: 17; V: TRBV5-4; size: -
DNA: TGTGCCAGCAGCGCGCCGACCCCGAACACTGAAGCTTTCTTT; CDR3: CASSAPTPNTEAFF; J: TRBJ1-1; D: -; length: 14; V: TRBV27; size: -
DNA: TGTGCCAGTAGTATTTATCGGGTGACAGGGGCCAACGTCCTGACTTTC; CDR3: CASSIYRVTGANVLTF; J: TRBJ2-6; D: -; length: 16; V: TRBV19; size: -
DNA: TGTGCCACCAGCAGAGCAGGGTACCAAGAGACCCAGTACTTC; CDR3: CATSRAGYQETQYF; J: TRBJ2-5; D: -; length: 14; V: TRBV15; size: -
DNA: TGTGCCAGCAGTCAGCGAGTTGGAGGTGAAAACATTCAGTACTTC; CDR3: CASSQRVGGENIQYF; J: TRBJ2-4; D: -; length: 15; V: TRBV21-1; size: -
DNA: TGTGCCAGCAGTTACTCGAGTACGGCCAATCAGCCCCAGCATTTT; CDR3: CASSYSSTANQPQHF; J: TRBJ1-5; D: -; length: 15; V: TRBV6-2/TRBV6-3; size: once
DNA: TGTGCCAGTAGTAGGGCCCGAGGGGGCACTGAAGCTTTCTTT; CDR3: CASSRARGGTEAFF; J: TRBJ1-1; D: -; length: 14; V: TRBV19; size: -
DNA: TGCAGCGTTGTGTCGGGGGCGGGTGGTGGCTACACCTTC; CDR3: CSVVSGAGGGYTF; J: TRBJ1-2; D: -; length: 13; V: TRBV29-1; size: -
DNA: TGTGCCAGCAGCTCAGCGACATACAATGAGCAGTTCTTC; CDR3: CASSSATYNEQFF; J: TRBJ2-1; D: -; length: 13; V: TRBV11-1; size: -
DNA: TGCGCCAGCAGCCAAGATTACAGTCCCAATTGGCAAGAGACCCAGTACTTC; CDR3: CASSQDYSPNWQETQYF; J: TRBJ2-5; D: -; length: 17; V: TRBV4-3; size: -
DNA: TGTGCCAGCAGCTTAACGCCGACGAATCAGCCCCAGCATTTT; CDR3: CASSLTPTNQPQHF; J: TRBJ1-5; D: -; length: 14; V: TRBV7-8; size: -
DNA: TGCAGCGCTTCAGTGGGAGGGAATGAAAAACTGTTTTTT; CDR3: CSASVGGNEKLFF; J: TRBJ1-4; D: -; length: 13; V: TRBV29-1; size: -
DNA: TGTGCCAGCAGTCCTCGGACAGGGCAAAATTCACCCCTCCACTTT; CDR3: CASSPRTGQNSPLHF; J: TRBJ1-6; D: TRBD1; length: 15; V: TRBV6-5; size: once
DNA: TGTGCCAGCAGCCGAGGACTAGCGGGGGAGCTGTTTTTT; CDR3: CASSRGLAGELFF; J: TRBJ2-2; D: TRBD2; length: 13; V: TRBV3-1/TRBV3-2; size: -
DNA: TGTGCCAGCACCCGTGGGGGGGAGGGCCAAGAGACCCAGTACTTC; CDR3: CASTRGGEGQETQYF; J: TRBJ2-5; D: TRBD2; length: 15; V: TRBV5-4; size: once
DNA: TGTGCCAGCAGTTTATCAGGGGAGCTGTTTTTT; CDR3: CASSLSGELFF; J: TRBJ2-2; D: -; length: 11; V: TRBV27; size: -
DNA: TGCAGCGTTGGGGGCGGGAATGAGCAGTTCTTC; CDR3: CSVGGGNEQFF; J: TRBJ2-1; D: -; length: 11; V: TRBV29-1; size: -
DNA: TGTGCCAGCTCACCCAGAAGCGAGACCCAGTACTTC; CDR3: CASSPRSETQYF; J: TRBJ2-5; D: -; length: 12; V: TRBV18; size: -
DNA: TGCGCCAGCAGCTTGGCGGGCGGAGAGACCCAGTACTTC; CDR3: CASSLAGGETQYF; J: TRBJ2-5; D: -; length: 13; V: TRBV5-1; size: -
DNA: TGTGCCAGCAGTTACTCGAGGACAGGGAAGGATGGCTACACCTTC; CDR3: CASSYSRTGKDGYTF; J: TRBJ1-2; D: TRBD1; length: 15; V: TRBV6-6; size: -